This TCR beta chain was sequenced for a study of blood T cell repertoires in COVID-19. Overall study context: Some COVID-19 samples were acute and others convalescent; all came from the United States, Italy and Spain.

Study processing details: Reference gene primer amplification gave nucleated cell count estimates. Here immunoSEQ multiplex PCR was the method, and the copy in TCRdb shows in-frame clones only, minus some. The DNA gave D and trimming, while V, J and clone size come from that table. The sample carries some 350,000 clones, around 90% recorded once. The TCR was taken from a woman younger than 30 who had recovered from COVID-19. The specimen sequenced was peripheral blood.

The CDR3 nucleotides read TGTGCCAGCAGTCCGGTCGGCGGGACCACGGGAGAGACCCAGTACTTC. Amino acids: CASSPVGGTTGETQYF. This chain connects TRBV25-1 to TRBJ2-5, with a tentative D call TRBD2 (6 bases). Trimming shortened V by 5 bases and J by 4 bases, and 20 bases separated the two germline ends. The CDR3 consists of 16 residues. Germline V gene data show CDR1 as MGHDK and CDR2 as SYGVNS.